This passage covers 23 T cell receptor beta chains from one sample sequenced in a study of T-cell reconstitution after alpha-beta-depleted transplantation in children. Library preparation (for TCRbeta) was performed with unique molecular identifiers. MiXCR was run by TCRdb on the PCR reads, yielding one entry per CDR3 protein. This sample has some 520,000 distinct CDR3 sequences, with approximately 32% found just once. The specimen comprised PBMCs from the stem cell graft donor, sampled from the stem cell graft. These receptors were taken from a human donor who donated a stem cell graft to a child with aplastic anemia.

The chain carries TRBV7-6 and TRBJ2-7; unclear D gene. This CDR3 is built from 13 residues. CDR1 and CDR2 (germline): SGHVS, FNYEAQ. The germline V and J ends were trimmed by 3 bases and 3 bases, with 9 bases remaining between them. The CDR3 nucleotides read TGTGCCAGCAGCTTTAGTCTTTACTACGAGCAGTACTTC. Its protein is CASSFSLYYEQYF.

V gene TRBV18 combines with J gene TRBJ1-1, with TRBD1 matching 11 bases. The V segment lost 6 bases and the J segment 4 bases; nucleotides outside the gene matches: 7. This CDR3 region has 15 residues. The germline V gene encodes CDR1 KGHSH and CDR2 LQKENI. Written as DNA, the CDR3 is TGTGCCAGCTCCGGTTCGGGGACAGGGGGCACTGAAGCTTTCTTT. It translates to CASSGSGTGGTEAFF.

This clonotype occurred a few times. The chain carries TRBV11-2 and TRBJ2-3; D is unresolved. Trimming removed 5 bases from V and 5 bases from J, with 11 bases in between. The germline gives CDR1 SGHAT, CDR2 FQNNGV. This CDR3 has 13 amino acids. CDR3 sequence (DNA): TGTGCCAGCAGCCCCCAATGGAGAGATACGCAGTATTTT. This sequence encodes CASSPQWRDTQYF.

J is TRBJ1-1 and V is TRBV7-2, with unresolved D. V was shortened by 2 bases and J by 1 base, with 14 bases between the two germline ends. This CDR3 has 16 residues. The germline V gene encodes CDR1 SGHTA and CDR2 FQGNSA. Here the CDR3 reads CASSLFVHVTNTEAFF. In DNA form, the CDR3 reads TGTGCCAGCAGCTTATTTGTCCACGTGACGAACACTGAAGCTTTCTTT.

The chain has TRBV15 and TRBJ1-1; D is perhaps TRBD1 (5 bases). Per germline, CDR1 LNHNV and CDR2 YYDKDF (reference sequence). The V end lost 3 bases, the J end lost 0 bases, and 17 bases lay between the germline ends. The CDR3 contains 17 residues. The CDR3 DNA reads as TGTGCCACCAGCAGCGATTGGGGGAGATCTCTGAACACTGAAGCTTTCTTT. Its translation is CATSSDWGRSLNTEAFF.

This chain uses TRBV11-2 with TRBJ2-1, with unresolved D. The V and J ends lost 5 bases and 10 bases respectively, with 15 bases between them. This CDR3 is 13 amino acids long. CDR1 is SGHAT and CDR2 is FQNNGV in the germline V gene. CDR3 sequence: CASSTRVLGEQFF. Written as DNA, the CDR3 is TGTGCCAGCAGCACCCGTGTCTTAGGGGAGCAGTTCTTC.

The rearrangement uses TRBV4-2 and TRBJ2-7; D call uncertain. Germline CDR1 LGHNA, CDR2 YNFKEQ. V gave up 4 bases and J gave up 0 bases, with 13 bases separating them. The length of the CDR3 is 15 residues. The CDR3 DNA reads TGTGCCAGCAGCCCCATGCCCCTCCGCTCCTACGAGCAGTACGTC. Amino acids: CASSPMPLRSYEQYV.

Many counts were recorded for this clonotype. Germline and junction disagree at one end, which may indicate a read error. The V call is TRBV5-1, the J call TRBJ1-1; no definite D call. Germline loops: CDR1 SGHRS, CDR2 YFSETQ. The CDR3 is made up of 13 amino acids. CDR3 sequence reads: CASSLTSNTEAFF. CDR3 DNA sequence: TGTGCCAGCAGTCTGACATCCAACACTGAAGCTTTCTTT.

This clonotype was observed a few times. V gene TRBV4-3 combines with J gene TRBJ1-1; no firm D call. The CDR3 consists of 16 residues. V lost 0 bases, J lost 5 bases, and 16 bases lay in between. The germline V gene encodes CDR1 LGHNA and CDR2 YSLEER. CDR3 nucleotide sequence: TGCGCCAGCAGCCAAGATTACAGCCTTCTCAGGACTGAAGCTTTCTTT. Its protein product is CASSQDYSLLRTEAFF.

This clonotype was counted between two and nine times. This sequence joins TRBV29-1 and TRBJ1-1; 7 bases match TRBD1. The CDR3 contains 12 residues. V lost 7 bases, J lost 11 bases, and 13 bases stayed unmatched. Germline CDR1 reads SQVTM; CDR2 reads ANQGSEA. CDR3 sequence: CSAREAGGHAFF. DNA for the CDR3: TGCAGCGCCCGAGAGGCAGGGGGTCACGCTTTCTTT.

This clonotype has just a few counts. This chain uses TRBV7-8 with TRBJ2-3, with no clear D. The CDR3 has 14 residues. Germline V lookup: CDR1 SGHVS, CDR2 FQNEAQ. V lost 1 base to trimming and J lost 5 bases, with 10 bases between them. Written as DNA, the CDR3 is TGTGCCAGCAGCTTAGTGCAGCTTCGAGATACGCAGTATTTT. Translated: CASSLVQLRDTQYF.

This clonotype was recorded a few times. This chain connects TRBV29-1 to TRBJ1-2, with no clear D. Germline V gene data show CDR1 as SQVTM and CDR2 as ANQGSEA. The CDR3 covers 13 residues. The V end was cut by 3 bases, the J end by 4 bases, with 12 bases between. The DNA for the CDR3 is TGCAGCGTTGAGAGCTCTGCCGGCTATGGCTACACCTTC. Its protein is CSVESSAGYGYTF.

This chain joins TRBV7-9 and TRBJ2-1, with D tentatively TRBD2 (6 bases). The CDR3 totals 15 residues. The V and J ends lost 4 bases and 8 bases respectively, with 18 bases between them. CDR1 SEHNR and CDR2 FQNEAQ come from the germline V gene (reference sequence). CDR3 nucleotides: TGTGCCAGCAGCTCGTTAGCGGACGGGTTTGATGAGCAGTTCTTC. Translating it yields CASSSLADGFDEQFF.

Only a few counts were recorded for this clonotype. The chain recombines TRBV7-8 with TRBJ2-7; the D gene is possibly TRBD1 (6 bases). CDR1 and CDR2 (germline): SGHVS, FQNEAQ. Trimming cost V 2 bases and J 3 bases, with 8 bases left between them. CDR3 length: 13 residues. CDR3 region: CASSLTGNYEQYF. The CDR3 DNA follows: TGTGCCAGCAGCTTAACAGGGAACTACGAGCAGTACTTC. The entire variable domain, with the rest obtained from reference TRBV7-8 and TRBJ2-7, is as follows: GAGVSQSPRYKVAKRGQDVALRCDPISGHVSLFWYQQALGQGPEFLTYFQNEAQLDKSGLPSDRFFAERPEGSVSTLKIQRTQQEDSAVYLCASSLTGNYEQYFGPGTRLTVT.

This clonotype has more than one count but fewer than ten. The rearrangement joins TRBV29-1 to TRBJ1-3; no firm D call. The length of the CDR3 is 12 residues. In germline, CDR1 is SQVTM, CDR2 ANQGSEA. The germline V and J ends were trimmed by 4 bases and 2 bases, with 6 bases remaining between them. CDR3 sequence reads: CSVVWAGNTIYF. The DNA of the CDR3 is TGCAGCGTTGTATGGGCTGGAAACACCATATATTTT.

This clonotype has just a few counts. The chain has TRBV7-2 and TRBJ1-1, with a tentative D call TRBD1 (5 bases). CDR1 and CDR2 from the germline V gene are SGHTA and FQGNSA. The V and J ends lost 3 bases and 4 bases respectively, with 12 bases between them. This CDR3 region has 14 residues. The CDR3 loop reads CASSLGGKGTEAFF. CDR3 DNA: TGTGCCAGCAGCTTGGGGGGGAAGGGCACTGAAGCTTTCTTT.

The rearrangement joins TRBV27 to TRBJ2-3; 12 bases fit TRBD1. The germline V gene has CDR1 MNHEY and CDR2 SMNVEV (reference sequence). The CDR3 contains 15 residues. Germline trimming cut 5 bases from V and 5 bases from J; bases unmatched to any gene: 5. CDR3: CASSPGTGGEDTQYF. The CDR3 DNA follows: TGTGCCAGCAGTCCCGGGACAGGGGGCGAAGATACGCAGTATTTT.

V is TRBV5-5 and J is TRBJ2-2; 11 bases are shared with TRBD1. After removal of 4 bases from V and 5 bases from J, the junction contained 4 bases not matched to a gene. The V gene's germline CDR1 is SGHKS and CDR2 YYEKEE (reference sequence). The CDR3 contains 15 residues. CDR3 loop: CASSMDRGLTGELFF. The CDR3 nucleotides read TGTGCCAGCAGCATGGACAGGGGGCTTACCGGGGAGCTGTTTTTT.

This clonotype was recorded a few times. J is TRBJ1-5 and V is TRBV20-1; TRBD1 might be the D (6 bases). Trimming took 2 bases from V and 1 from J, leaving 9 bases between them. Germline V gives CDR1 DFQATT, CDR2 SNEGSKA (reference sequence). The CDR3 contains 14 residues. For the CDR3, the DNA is TGCAGTGCTAGACAGGGGACGAGCAATCAGCCCCAGCATTTT. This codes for CSARQGTSNQPQHF.

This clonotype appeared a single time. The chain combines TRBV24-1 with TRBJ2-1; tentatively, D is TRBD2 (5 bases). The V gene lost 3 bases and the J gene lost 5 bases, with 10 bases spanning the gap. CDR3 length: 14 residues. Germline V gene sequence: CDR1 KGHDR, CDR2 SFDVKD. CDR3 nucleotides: TGTGCCACCAGTGATCGGGGAGTTGACAATGAGCAGTTCTTC. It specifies CATSDRGVDNEQFF.

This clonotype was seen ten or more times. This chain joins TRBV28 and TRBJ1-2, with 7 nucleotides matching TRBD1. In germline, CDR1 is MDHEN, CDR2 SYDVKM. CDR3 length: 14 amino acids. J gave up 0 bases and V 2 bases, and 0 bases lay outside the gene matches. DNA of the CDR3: TGTGCCAGCAGTTTAACAGGGGCTAACTATGGCTACACCTTC. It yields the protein CASSLTGANYGYTF.

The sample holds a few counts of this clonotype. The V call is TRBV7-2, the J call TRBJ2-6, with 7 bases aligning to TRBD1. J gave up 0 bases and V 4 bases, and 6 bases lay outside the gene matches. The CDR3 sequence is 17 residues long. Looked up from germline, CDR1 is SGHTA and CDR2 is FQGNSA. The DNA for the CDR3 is TGTGCCAGCAGCTCATTGGGACAGAGCTCTGGGGCCAACGTCCTGACTTTC. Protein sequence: CASSSLGQSSGANVLTF.

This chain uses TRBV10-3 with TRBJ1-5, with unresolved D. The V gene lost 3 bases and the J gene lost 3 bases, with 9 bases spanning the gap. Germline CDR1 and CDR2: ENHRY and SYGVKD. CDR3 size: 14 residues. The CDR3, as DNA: TGTGCCATCAGTGACAGGCAGCTCAATCAGCCCCAGCATTTT. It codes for CAISDRQLNQPQHF.